This T cell receptor (beta chain) was identified in a study of T cells in tumors after PD-1 blockade. Input was 616 ng to 6,004 ng of genomic DNA from tumor or blood. The V gene's germline CDR1 is SNHLY and CDR2 FYNNEI. The V end was cut by 0 bases, the J end by 7 bases, with 4 bases between. CDR3 size: 11 residues. The data were produced by immunoSEQ multiplex PCR, yet TCRdb's version contains in-frame clones alone and is incomplete. Seen here are tens of thousands of clones, roughly 77% observed once, and the top ten hold roughly 13%. This clone has only one observation. The sample consisted of PBMCs, taken before anti-PD-1 treatment. The receptor comes from a human donor with basal cell carcinoma. The chain carries TRBV2 and TRBJ2-7; D is ambiguous. In DNA, the CDR3 is TGTGCCAGCAGTGAAGCCCGGGAGCAGTACTTC. It is translated as CASSEAREQYF.